This T cell receptor (beta chain) comes out of a study of T-cell memory formation after mild COVID-19. Study details: Most TCR clusters belonged to a single donor.

Looked up from germline, CDR1 is MNHEY and CDR2 is SMNVEV (reference sequence). The CDR3 is made up of 15 amino acids. The V end lost 1 base, the J end lost 4 bases, and 14 bases lay between the germline ends. Study findings and constraints: Clones that contracted from day 15 to 85 were balanced CD4/CD8, while later expanders leaned CD4+. Among contracting clones, CD4+ were mainly CM/EM and CD8+ enriched in EMRA.

Comments on this clonotype: The antigen remains unidentified.

TCRdb recomputed calls from the 5' RACE reads with MiXCR, one row per CDR3 protein. The sample has hundreds of thousands of distinct CDR3 sequences, about 20% seen once. This chain links TRBV27 with TRBJ2-7, with a possible D match to TRBD2 (6 bases). This sequence originates from an adult woman who had mild COVID-19 (a few samples of this study predate the infection). Cell type and time point are not known. The sequencing sample was made of PBMCs or a T cell subset sorted from them (not recorded which). The CDR3 here is CASSLFSSDEYEQYF. The CDR3 bases are TGTGCCAGCAGTTTATTTTCTAGCGACGAATACGAGCAGTACTTC.